The T cell receptor beta chain described here comes from a study of radiotherapy plus CTLA-4 blockade in lung cancer. Whole-study context: Across the patients, objective responses occurred in under 20%, and disease control in over 25%.

Profiled with immunoSEQ multiplex PCR; TCRdb holds only in-frame clones, not every one. The repertoire consists of approximately 49,000 clones, with 70% to 90% occurring once and the leading ten covering approximately 30%. The germline gives CDR1 MNHEY, CDR2 SVGAGI. V dropped 7 bases and J dropped 5 bases, with 14 bases sitting between them. CDR3 length: 13 residues. Study outcomes and limitations: In blood, TCR clones derived from the tumor expanded after radiotherapy plus ipilimumab. Reports identified early blood T cell clone dynamics, with interferon-beta, as the best response predictor.

Turning to this clone: The antigen is not known.

Lung cancer patients with chemo-refractory metastatic non-small-cell disease were given focal radiation plus CTLA-4 blockade with ipilimumab. This TCR was recovered from a human donor with non-small cell lung cancer whose response to radiotherapy plus ipilimumab could not be evaluated. The chain joins TRBV6-5 to TRBJ1-2; possible D gene TRBD1, 6 bases. Sequenced here: peripheral blood, sampled from a patient treated with radiotherapy plus ipilimumab. Here the CDR3 DNA reads TGTGCCAGCAAGGTGGCAGGGGATTATGGCTACACCTTC. Translation gives CASKVAGDYGYTF.